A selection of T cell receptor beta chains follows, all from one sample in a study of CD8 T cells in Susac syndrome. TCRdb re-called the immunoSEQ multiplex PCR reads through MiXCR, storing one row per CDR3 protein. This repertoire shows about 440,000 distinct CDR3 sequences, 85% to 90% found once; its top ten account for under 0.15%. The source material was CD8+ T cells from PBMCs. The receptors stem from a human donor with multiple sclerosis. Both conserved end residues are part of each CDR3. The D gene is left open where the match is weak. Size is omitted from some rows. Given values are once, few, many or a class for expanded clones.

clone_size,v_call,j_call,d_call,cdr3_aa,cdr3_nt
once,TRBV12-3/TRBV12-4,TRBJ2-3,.,CASSLGEGGTDTQYF,TGTGCCAGCAGTTTAGGTGAAGGGGGGACAGATACGCAGTATTTT
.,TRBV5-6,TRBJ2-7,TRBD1,CASSLALQGVTYEQYF,TGTGCCAGCAGCTTGGCCTTACAGGGGGTTACCTACGAGCAGTACTTC
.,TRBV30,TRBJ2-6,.,CAWSVPGANVLTF,TGTGCCTGGAGTGTACCTGGGGCCAACGTCCTGACTTTC
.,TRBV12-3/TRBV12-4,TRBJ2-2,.,CASSPSRRGNTGELFF,TGTGCCAGCAGCCCCTCGCGACGCGGGAACACCGGGGAGCTGTTTTTT
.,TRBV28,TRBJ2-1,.,CASSLYKSSYNEQFF,TGTGCCAGCAGTTTATATAAGTCGTCCTACAATGAGCAGTTCTTC
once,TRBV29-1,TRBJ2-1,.,CSVPSLTSYNEQFF,TGCAGCGTCCCGAGTCTGACCTCCTACAATGAGCAGTTCTTC
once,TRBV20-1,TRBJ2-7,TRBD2,CSARDPGVAGEGIYEQYF,TGCAGTGCTAGAGACCCCGGGGTAGCGGGAGAGGGTATCTACGAGCAGTACTTC
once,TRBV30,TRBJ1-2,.,CAWASGPAPGNGYTF,TGTGCCTGGGCCTCCGGGCCCGCGCCGGGAAATGGCTACACCTTC
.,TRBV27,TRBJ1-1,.,CASKDGNTEAFF,TGTGCCAGCAAGGACGGGAACACTGAAGCTTTCTTT
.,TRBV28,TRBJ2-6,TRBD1,CASSSGQGLAGANVLTF,TGTGCCAGCAGTTCAGGACAGGGTCTAGCTGGGGCCAACGTCCTGACTTTC
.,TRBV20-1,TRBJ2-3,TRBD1,CSARDRDRGSADTQYF,TGCAGTGCTAGAGACCGGGACAGGGGTAGCGCGGATACGCAGTATTTT
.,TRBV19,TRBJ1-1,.,CASSPDGGTEAFF,TGTGCCAGTAGCCCGGATGGGGGCACTGAAGCTTTCTTT
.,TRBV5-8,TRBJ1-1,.,CASSSNLGQYFEAFF,TGTGCCAGCAGCTCAAACCTAGGACAGTACTTTGAAGCTTTCTTT
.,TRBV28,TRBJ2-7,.,CASSLRELGYEQYF,TGTGCCAGCAGTTTAAGGGAACTTGGCTACGAGCAGTACTTC
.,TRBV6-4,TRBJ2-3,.,CASSAGETGTDTQYF,TGTGCCAGCAGTGCCGGGGAAACTGGCACAGATACGCAGTATTTT
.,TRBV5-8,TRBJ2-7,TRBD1,CASSHRDRGHYEQYF,TGTGCCAGCAGCCACCGGGACAGGGGGCACTACGAGCAGTACTTC
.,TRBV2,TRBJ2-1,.,CASMLPEGYNEQFF,TGTGCCAGCATGTTACCGGAGGGCTACAATGAGCAGTTCTTC
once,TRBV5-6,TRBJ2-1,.,CASSLAVKIYNEQFF,TGTGCCAGCAGCTTGGCCGTGAAGATTTACAATGAGCAGTTCTTC
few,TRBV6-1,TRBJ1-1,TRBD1,CASSPWTGLTSEAFF,TGTGCCAGCAGTCCCTGGACAGGACTAACTTCTGAAGCTTTCTTT
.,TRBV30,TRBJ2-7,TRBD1,CAWSTGGLDEQYF,TGTGCCTGGAGTACAGGGGGTCTGGACGAGCAGTACTTC
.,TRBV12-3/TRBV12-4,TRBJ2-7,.,CASSPRVLYEQYF,TGTGCCAGCAGTCCCAGGGTCTTATACGAGCAGTACTTC
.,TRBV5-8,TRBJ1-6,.,CASSLGGGPNYNSPLHF,TGTGCCAGCAGCTTGGGGGGGGGTCCGAACTATAATTCACCCCTCCACTTT
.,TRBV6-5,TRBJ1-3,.,CASSYSGTFSGNTIYF,TGTGCCAGCAGTTACTCGGGGACGTTCTCTGGAAACACCATATATTTT
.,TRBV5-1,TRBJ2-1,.,CASSLVARDHSYNEQFF,TGCGCCAGCAGCTTGGTGGCCCGCGACCACTCCTACAATGAGCAGTTCTTC
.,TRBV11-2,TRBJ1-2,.,CASSLDSIAGIDYGYTF,TGTGCCAGCAGCTTAGATTCCATCGCGGGAATCGACTATGGCTACACCTTC
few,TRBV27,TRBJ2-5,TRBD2,CASSLVSGRAETQYF,TGTGCCAGCAGTTTGGTTAGCGGGAGAGCAGAGACCCAGTACTTC
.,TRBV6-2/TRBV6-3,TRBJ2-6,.,CASSYREAGANVLTF,TGTGCCAGCAGTTACCGAGAGGCTGGGGCCAACGTCCTGACTTTC
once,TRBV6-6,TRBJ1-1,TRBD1,CASSIGQDEAFF,TGTGCCAGCAGTATTGGACAGGACGAAGCTTTCTTT
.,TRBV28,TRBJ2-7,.,CASSPLPGDEVWDYEQYF,TGTGCCAGCAGTCCCCTTCCGGGAGACGAGGTCTGGGATTACGAGCAGTACTTC
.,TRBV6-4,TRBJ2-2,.,CASPTDTSHTGELFF,TGTGCCAGCCCGACCGATACAAGTCACACCGGGGAGCTGTTTTTT
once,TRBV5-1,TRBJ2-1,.,CASSDPEGIYNEQFF,TGCGCCAGCAGCGACCCCGAGGGGATCTACAATGAGCAGTTCTTC
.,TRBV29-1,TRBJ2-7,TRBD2,CSVVGGESSYEQYF,TGCAGCGTTGTTGGGGGGGAAAGCTCCTACGAGCAGTACTTC
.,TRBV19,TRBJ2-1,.,CASSGDTLYNEQFF,TGTGCCAGTAGTGGGGACACATTATACAATGAGCAGTTCTTC
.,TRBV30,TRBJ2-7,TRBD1,CAWSYGQGSYEQYF,TGTGCCTGGAGTTATGGACAGGGCTCCTACGAGCAGTACTTC
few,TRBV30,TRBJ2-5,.,CAWSVSGGGGETQYF,TGTGCCTGGAGTGTTTCCGGGGGTGGTGGAGAGACCCAGTACTTC
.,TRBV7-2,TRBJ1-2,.,CASSPVGLGYGYTF,TGTGCCAGCAGCCCGGTAGGGTTGGGCTATGGCTACACCTTC
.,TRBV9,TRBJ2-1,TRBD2,CASSVGSAGGYEQFF,TGTGCCAGCAGCGTAGGTTCTGCGGGAGGGTATGAGCAGTTCTTC
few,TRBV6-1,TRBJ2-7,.,CASSDRQESYEQYF,TGTGCCAGCAGTGACCGACAGGAGTCGTACGAGCAGTACTTC
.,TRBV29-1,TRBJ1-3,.,CSALEGFGNTIYF,TGCAGCGCCTTAGAGGGCTTCGGAAACACCATATATTTT
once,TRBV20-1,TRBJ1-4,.,CSARTPWGAEEKLFF,TGCAGTGCTAGAACCCCCTGGGGGGCGGAAGAAAAACTGTTTTTT
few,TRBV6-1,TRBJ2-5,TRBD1,CASSTDRGETQYF,TGTGCCAGCAGCACGGACAGGGGAGAGACCCAGTACTTC
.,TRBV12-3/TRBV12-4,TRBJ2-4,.,CASSSLGKNIQYF,TGTGCCAGCAGTTCACTAGGCAAAAACATTCAGTACTTC
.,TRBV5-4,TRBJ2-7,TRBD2,CASSFGTSAGGEQYF,TGTGCCAGCAGCTTTGGGACTAGCGCGGGAGGGGAGCAGTACTTC
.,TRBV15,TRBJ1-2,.,CATSSKGGDYGYTF,TGTGCCACCAGCAGTAAGGGAGGCGACTATGGCTACACCTTC
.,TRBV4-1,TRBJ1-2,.,CASSQLAGSNPIGYTF,TGCGCCAGCAGCCAACTGGCAGGGAGTAACCCCATTGGCTACACCTTC
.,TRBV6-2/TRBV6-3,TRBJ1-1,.,CASRVWGSLNTEAFF,TGTGCCAGCAGGGTTTGGGGCAGTCTGAACACTGAAGCTTTCTTT
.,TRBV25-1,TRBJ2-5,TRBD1,CASSEVTGVGQETQYF,TGTGCCAGCAGTGAGGTCACAGGGGTTGGGCAAGAGACCCAGTACTTC
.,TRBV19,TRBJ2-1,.,CASTLAGQSYNEQFF,TGTGCCAGTACTTTAGCAGGACAATCCTACAATGAGCAGTTCTTC
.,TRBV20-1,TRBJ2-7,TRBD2,CSARDQKRESGEQYF,TGCAGTGCTAGAGATCAGAAGCGGGAGTCTGGCGAGCAGTACTTC
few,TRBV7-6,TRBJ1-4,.,CASSLGGEGLFF,TGTGCCAGCAGCCTCGGAGGGGAAGGTCTGTTTTTT
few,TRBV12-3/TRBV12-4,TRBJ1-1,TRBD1,CASSGQAGEAFF,TGTGCCAGCAGCGGACAGGCTGGTGAAGCTTTCTTT